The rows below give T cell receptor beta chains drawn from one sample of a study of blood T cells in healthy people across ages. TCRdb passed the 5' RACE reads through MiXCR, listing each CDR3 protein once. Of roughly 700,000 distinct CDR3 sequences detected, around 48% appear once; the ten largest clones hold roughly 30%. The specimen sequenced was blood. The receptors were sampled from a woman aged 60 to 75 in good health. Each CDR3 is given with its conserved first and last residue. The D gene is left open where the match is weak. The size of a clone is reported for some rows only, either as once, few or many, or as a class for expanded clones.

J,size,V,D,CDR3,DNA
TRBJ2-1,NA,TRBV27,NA,CASSLGPHSYNEQFF,TGTGCTAGCAGTTTGGGACCACACTCCTACAATGAGCAGTTCTTC
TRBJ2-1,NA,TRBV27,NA,CASSLTSSSNPNEQFF,TGTGCCAGCAGTTTAACTAGCAGCTCCAACCCAAATGAGCAGTTCTTC
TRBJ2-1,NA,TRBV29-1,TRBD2,CSVERASGIDEQFF,TGCAGCGTTGAGCGGGCTAGCGGGATCGATGAGCAGTTCTTC
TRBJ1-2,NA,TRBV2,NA,CASTRFEVGGYTF,TGTGCCAGCACCCGCTTCGAAGTAGGTGGCTACACCTTC
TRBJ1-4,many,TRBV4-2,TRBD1,CASSQRDRSNEKLFF,TGTGCCAGCAGCCAACGGGACAGATCGAATGAAAAACTGTTTTTT
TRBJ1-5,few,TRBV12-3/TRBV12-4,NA,CASSFLAADQPQHF,TGTGCCAGCAGTTTCCTCGCGGCTGATCAGCCCCAGCATTTT
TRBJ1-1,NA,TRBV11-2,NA,CASSLLGNLNTEAFF,TGTGCCAGCAGCCTCCTCGGGAACTTGAACACTGAAGCTTTCTTT
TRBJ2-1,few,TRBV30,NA,CAWRGDNEQFF,TGTGCCTGGAGAGGGGACAATGAGCAGTTCTTC
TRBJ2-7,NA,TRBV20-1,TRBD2,CSARALTSGGGQRAQYF,TGCAGTGCTAGAGCCCTTACTAGCGGGGGGGGCCAAAGGGCCCAGTACTTC
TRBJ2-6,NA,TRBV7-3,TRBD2,CASSFIGGATGANVLTF,TGTGCCAGCAGCTTTATCGGGGGGGCGACGGGGGCCAACGTCCTGACTTTC
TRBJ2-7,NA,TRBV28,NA,CASSRGGASVTYEQYF,TGTGCCAGCAGCCGTGGAGGGGCTAGCGTAACCTACGAGCAGTACTTC
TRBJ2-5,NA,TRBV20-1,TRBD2,CSVVAGGPNEQYF,TGCAGTGTTGTAGCGGGAGGGCCGAATGAGCAGTACTTC
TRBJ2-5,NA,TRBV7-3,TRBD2,CASRNLAGQQQETQYF,TGTGCCAGCAGGAACCTAGCGGGACAACAACAAGAGACCCAGTACTTC
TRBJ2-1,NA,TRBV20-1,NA,CSAGENNEQFF,TGCAGTGCTGGGGAGAACAATGAGCAGTTCTTC
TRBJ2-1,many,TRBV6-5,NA,CASSYSNSPISYNEQFF,TGTGCCAGCAGTTACTCGAACAGCCCAATCTCCTACAATGAGCAGTTCTTC
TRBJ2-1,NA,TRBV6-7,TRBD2,CASTPRTSGSYQDYNEQFF,TGTGCCAGCACCCCCCGGACTAGCGGGTCATACCAAGACTACAATGAGCAGTTCTTC
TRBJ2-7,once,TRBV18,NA,CASSPGRPSYEQYF,TGTGCCAGCTCACCTGGTCGACCGTCCTACGAGCAGTACTTC
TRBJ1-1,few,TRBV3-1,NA,CACGILNTEAFF,TGTGCCTGCGGGATACTGAACACTGAAGCTTTCTTT
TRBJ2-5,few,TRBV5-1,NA,CASSLVTGVQETQYF,TGCGCCAGCAGCTTGGTCACGGGAGTTCAAGAGACCCAGTACTTC
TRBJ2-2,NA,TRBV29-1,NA,CSVVRGAGELFF,TGCAGCGTTGTTAGAGGCGCCGGGGAGCTGTTTTTT
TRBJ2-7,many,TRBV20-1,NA,CSASHSSYEQYF,TGCAGTGCTAGCCACAGCTCCTACGAGCAGTACTTC
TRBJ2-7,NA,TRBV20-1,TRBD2,CSVSGRAPSYNEQYF,TGCAGTGTCAGCGGGAGGGCTCCTTCCTACAATGAGCAGTACTTC
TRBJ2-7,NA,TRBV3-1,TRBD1,CASSQDWAGGYGQYF,TGTGCCAGCAGCCAAGATTGGGCAGGGGGCTACGGGCAGTACTTC
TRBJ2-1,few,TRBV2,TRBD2,CASSPRLAGGPNNEQFF,TGTGCCAGCAGCCCACGGCTAGCGGGAGGGCCTAACAATGAGCAGTTCTTC
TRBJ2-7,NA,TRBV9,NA,CASSVDRDISYNEQYF,TGTGCCAGCAGCGTAGACAGGGACATTTCCTACAATGAGCAGTACTTC
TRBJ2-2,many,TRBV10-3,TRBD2,CATSGGDTGELFF,TGTGCCACGAGCGGGGGGGACACCGGGGAGCTGTTTTTT
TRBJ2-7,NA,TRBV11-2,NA,CASSPKGKSSYNEQYF,TGTGCCAGCAGCCCTAAGGGGAAGTCGTCCTACAATGAGCAGTACTTC
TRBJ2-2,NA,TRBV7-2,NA,CASSLGAGAGLGGELFF,TGTGCCAGCAGCTTAGGGGCCGGAGCGGGCTTGGGCGGGGAGCTGTTTTTT
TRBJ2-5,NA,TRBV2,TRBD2,CASRNGLAGPETQYF,TGTGCCAGCAGAAACGGACTAGCCGGGCCAGAGACCCAGTACTTC
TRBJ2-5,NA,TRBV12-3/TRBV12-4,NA,CASKPGRRGDEQYF,TGTGCCAGCAAGCCCGGGCGGAGAGGGGATGAGCAGTACTTC
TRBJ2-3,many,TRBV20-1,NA,CSALPLASRYTDTQYF,TGCAGTGCCCTACCCCTGGCTAGCAGATACACAGATACGCAGTATTTT
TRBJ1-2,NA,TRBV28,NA,CASTSGANFYGYTF,TGTGCCAGCACCTCCGGGGCCAACTTCTATGGCTACACCTTC
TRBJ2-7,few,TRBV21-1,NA,CASSLTSGIFSYEQYF,TGTGCCAGCAGCTTGACTAGCGGGATTTTCTCCTACGAGCAGTACTTC
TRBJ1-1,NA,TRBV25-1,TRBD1,CASSEFSGQEVVAAEAFF,TGTGCCAGCAGTGAATTTTCGGGACAGGAGGTAGTAGCTGCTGAAGCTTTCTTT
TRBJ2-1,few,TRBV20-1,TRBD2,CSAPNPISGRIYNEQFF,TGCAGTGCTCCGAACCCCATTAGCGGGAGAATCTACAATGAGCAGTTCTTC
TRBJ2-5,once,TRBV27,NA,CASSLGTGPYQETQYF,TGTGCCAGCAGTTTAGGCACAGGGCCGTACCAAGAGACCCAGTACTTC
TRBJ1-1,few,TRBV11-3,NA,CASSLVMGTEAFF,TGTGCCAGCAGCTTAGTCATGGGCACTGAAGCTTTCTTT
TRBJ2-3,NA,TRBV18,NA,CASSPSSADTQYF,TGTGCCAGCTCACCCTCCAGTGCAGATACGCAGTATTTT
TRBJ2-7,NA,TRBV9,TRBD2,CASSAGRSSEQYF,TGTGCCAGCAGCGCCGGGAGGTCGTCCGAGCAGTACTTC